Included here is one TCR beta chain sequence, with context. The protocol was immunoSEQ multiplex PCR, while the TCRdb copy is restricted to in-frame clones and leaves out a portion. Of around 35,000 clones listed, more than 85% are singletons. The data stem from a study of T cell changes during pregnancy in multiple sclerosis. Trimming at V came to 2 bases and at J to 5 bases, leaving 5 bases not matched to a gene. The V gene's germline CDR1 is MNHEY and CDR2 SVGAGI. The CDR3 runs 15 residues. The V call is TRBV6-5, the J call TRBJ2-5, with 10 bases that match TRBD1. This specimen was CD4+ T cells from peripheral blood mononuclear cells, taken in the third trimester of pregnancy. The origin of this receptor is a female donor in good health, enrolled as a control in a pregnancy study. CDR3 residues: CASSYTKTGGETQYF. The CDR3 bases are TGTGCCAGCAGTTACACGAAGACAGGGGGCGAGACCCAGTACTTC.